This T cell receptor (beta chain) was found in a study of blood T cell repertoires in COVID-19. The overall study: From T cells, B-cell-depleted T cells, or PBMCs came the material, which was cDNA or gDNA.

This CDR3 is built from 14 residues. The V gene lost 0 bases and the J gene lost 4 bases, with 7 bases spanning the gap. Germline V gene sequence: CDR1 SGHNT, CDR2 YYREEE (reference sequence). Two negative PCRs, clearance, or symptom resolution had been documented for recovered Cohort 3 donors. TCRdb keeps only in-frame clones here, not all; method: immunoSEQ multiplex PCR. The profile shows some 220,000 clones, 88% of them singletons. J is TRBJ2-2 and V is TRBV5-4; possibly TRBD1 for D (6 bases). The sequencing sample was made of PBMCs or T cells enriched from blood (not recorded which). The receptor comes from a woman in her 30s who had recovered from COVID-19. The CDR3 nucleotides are TGTGCCAGCAGCTTGGCCAGGGGCACCGGGGAGCTGTTTTTT. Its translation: CASSLARGTGELFF. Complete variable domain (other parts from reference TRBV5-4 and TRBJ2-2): ETGVTQSPTHLIKTRGQQVTLRCSSQSGHNTVSWYQQALGQGPQFIFQYYREEENGRGNFPPRFSGLQFPNYSSELNVNALELDDSALYLCASSLARGTGELFFGEGSRLTVL.